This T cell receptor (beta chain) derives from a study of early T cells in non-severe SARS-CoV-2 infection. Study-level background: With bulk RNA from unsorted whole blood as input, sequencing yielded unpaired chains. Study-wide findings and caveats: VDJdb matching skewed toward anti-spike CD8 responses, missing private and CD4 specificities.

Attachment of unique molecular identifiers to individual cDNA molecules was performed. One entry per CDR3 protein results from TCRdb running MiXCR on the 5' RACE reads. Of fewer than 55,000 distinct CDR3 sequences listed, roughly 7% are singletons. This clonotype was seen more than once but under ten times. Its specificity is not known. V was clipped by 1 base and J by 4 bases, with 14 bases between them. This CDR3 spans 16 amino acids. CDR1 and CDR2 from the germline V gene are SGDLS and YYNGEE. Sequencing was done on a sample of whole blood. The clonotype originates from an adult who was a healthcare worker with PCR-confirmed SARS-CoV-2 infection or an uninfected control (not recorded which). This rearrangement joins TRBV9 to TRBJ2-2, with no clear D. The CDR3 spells CASSVSRTLGTGELFF. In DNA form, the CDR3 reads TGTGCCAGCAGCGTAAGTCGTACTCTTGGCACCGGGGAGCTGTTTTTT.